This is a list of T cell receptor beta chains from one sample in a study of cytomegalovirus exposure and HLA in healthy donors. This table comes from immunoSEQ multiplex PCR, and its TCRdb copy is limited to in-frame clones, with some not included. There are 70,000 to 90,000 clones in the sample; around two thirds occur only once, and approximately 5% lies in the top ten. Sequenced input: PBMCs. The source of these receptors is a man aged 55 to 70 in good health and CMV-seropositive. Both conserved end residues are part of each CDR3. Fields, in order: D gene, J gene, clone size, V gene, CDR3 DNA, CDR3 protein. The D gene is left open where the match is weak. Size is stated for part of the rows, as once, few or many counts, or as a class when the clone is expanded.

d_gene: TRBD1
j_gene: TRBJ1-1
abundance: NA
v_gene: TRBV9
CDR3nt: TGTGCCAGCAGCACGGGACAGGGGGCAACTGAAGCTTTCTTT
CDR3aa: CASSTGQGATEAFF

d_gene: NA
j_gene: TRBJ1-1
abundance: NA
v_gene: TRBV2
CDR3nt: TGTGCCAGCAGTGAACAGGGAACATCAGAAGCTTTCTTT
CDR3aa: CASSEQGTSEAFF

d_gene: NA
j_gene: TRBJ2-2
abundance: NA
v_gene: TRBV6-6
CDR3nt: TGTGCCAGCAGTTACGGGGGCGGGAACACCGGGGAGCTGTTTTTT
CDR3aa: CASSYGGGNTGELFF

d_gene: TRBD2
j_gene: TRBJ2-7
abundance: NA
v_gene: TRBV5-4
CDR3nt: TGTGCCAGCAGCTTGGTCGGGTCGCTAGCGGGCAACGAGCAGTACTTC
CDR3aa: CASSLVGSLAGNEQYF

d_gene: NA
j_gene: TRBJ1-2
abundance: NA
v_gene: TRBV18
CDR3nt: TGTGCCAGCTCACCTCCGGGACTTGGCTATGGCTACACCTTC
CDR3aa: CASSPPGLGYGYTF

d_gene: TRBD1
j_gene: TRBJ1-2
abundance: NA
v_gene: TRBV7-8
CDR3nt: TGTGCCAGCAGCCGAGGACAGGGGGCGCGAGGCTACACCTTC
CDR3aa: CASSRGQGARGYTF

d_gene: NA
j_gene: TRBJ2-2
abundance: few
v_gene: TRBV5-4
CDR3nt: TGTGCCAGCAGCTTGGCGTTTCGGGAGAGGAACGGGGAGCTGTTTTTT
CDR3aa: CASSLAFRERNGELFF

d_gene: TRBD2
j_gene: TRBJ2-1
abundance: NA
v_gene: TRBV2
CDR3nt: TGTGCCAGCAGTGCCCGGGACTACATTTCCTACAATGAGCAGTTCTTC
CDR3aa: CASSARDYISYNEQFF

d_gene: TRBD2
j_gene: TRBJ2-7
abundance: NA
v_gene: TRBV7-9
CDR3nt: TGTGCCAGCAGCTTAGGGGGAGGGAACTCCTACGAGCAGTACTTC
CDR3aa: CASSLGGGNSYEQYF

d_gene: TRBD1
j_gene: TRBJ2-7
abundance: few
v_gene: TRBV7-9
CDR3nt: TGTGCCAGCAGCAGACCGGGACAGGTTACCACTAACGAGCAGTACTTC
CDR3aa: CASSRPGQVTTNEQYF

d_gene: TRBD2
j_gene: TRBJ2-7
abundance: NA
v_gene: TRBV6-6
CDR3nt: TGTGCCAGCATTGACGGACTAGCGGGGTCCTACGAGCAGTACTTC
CDR3aa: CASIDGLAGSYEQYF

d_gene: TRBD1
j_gene: TRBJ2-2
abundance: NA
v_gene: TRBV5-1
CDR3nt: TGCGCCAGCAGCCCCCAGGACAGGGGGGCCACCGGGGAGCTGTTTTTT
CDR3aa: CASSPQDRGATGELFF

d_gene: TRBD2
j_gene: TRBJ2-7
abundance: NA
v_gene: TRBV2
CDR3nt: TGTGCCAGCAGTGATCCGGCGGGAGTTTCCTACGAGCAGTACTTC
CDR3aa: CASSDPAGVSYEQYF

d_gene: NA
j_gene: TRBJ1-2
abundance: NA
v_gene: TRBV6-6
CDR3nt: TGTGCCAGCAGAGTATCCGGGACATCGATTCACTATGGCCACACCTTC
CDR3aa: CASRVSGTSIHYGHTF

d_gene: TRBD2
j_gene: TRBJ2-7
abundance: NA
v_gene: TRBV9
CDR3nt: TGTGCCAGTGGACCTCGGACTAGCGACGAGCAGTACTTC
CDR3aa: CASGPRTSDEQYF

d_gene: TRBD1
j_gene: TRBJ1-6
abundance: NA
v_gene: TRBV4-1
CDR3nt: TGCGCCAGCAGACTCGACAGGGTAGGCTCACCCCTCCACTTT
CDR3aa: CASRLDRVGSPLHF

d_gene: NA
j_gene: TRBJ1-2
abundance: NA
v_gene: TRBV7-2
CDR3nt: TGTGCCAGCAGATTACAGGGCGACTATGGCTACACCTTC
CDR3aa: CASRLQGDYGYTF

d_gene: NA
j_gene: TRBJ2-6
abundance: NA
v_gene: TRBV19
CDR3nt: TGTGCCAGTAGTATCTCGGTCGTTTATTCTGGGGCCAACGTCCTGACTTTC
CDR3aa: CASSISVVYSGANVLTF

d_gene: NA
j_gene: TRBJ2-1
abundance: NA
v_gene: TRBV2
CDR3nt: TGTGCCAGCTTAGGAGACAGCTACAATGAGCAGTTCTTC
CDR3aa: CASLGDSYNEQFF

d_gene: NA
j_gene: TRBJ2-1
abundance: once
v_gene: TRBV7-9
CDR3nt: TGTGCCACCCGGGACTGGGGGGACAATGAGCAGTTCTTC
CDR3aa: CATRDWGDNEQFF

d_gene: NA
j_gene: TRBJ2-3
abundance: NA
v_gene: TRBV5-1
CDR3nt: TGCGCCAGCAGCCTGGGCGCGGGGCTCGAGATTACGCAGTATTTT
CDR3aa: CASSLGAGLEITQYF

d_gene: TRBD2
j_gene: TRBJ2-7
abundance: NA
v_gene: TRBV11-2
CDR3nt: TGTGCCAGCAGCTTAGAAACTAGCGGCCCCTACGAGCAGTACTTC
CDR3aa: CASSLETSGPYEQYF

d_gene: TRBD2
j_gene: TRBJ2-1
abundance: NA
v_gene: TRBV15
CDR3nt: TGCGCGTCAGCCCAGCGGGAGAAGGGTGAGCAGTTCTTC
CDR3aa: CASAQREKGEQFF

d_gene: NA
j_gene: TRBJ1-2
abundance: few
v_gene: TRBV28
CDR3nt: TGTGCCAGCAGTTTAGGACAGCCCCTCTATGGCTACACCTTC
CDR3aa: CASSLGQPLYGYTF

d_gene: NA
j_gene: TRBJ1-5
abundance: NA
v_gene: TRBV5-1
CDR3nt: TGCGCCAGCAGCTTGGGGCAGGCGAGCAATCAGCCCCAGCATTTT
CDR3aa: CASSLGQASNQPQHF

d_gene: NA
j_gene: TRBJ2-2
abundance: NA
v_gene: TRBV7-9
CDR3nt: TGTGCCAGCGCGCGCCAAAACACCGGGGAGCTGTTTTTT
CDR3aa: CASARQNTGELFF

d_gene: TRBD1
j_gene: TRBJ1-2
abundance: few
v_gene: TRBV9
CDR3nt: TGTGCCAGCAGCGTGGGACAGGGGGCTGGTTATGGCTACACCTTC
CDR3aa: CASSVGQGAGYGYTF

d_gene: TRBD1
j_gene: TRBJ2-2
abundance: NA
v_gene: TRBV28
CDR3nt: TGTGCCAGCAGTTCGCGCCGGGGACAGGGGGCCGGAGGCGGGGAGCTGTTTTTT
CDR3aa: CASSSRRGQGAGGGELFF

d_gene: NA
j_gene: TRBJ1-2
abundance: few
v_gene: TRBV27
CDR3nt: TGTGCCAGCAGTTTGGGGGGGGTAGTGAACTATGGCTACACCTTC
CDR3aa: CASSLGGVVNYGYTF

d_gene: TRBD2
j_gene: TRBJ2-3
abundance: NA
v_gene: TRBV2
CDR3nt: TGTGCCAGCAGTGAATGGGGGGGAGGCACAGATACGCAGTATTTT
CDR3aa: CASSEWGGGTDTQYF

d_gene: NA
j_gene: TRBJ1-6
abundance: NA
v_gene: TRBV7-2
CDR3nt: TGTGCCAGCAGCTTAGCCGGGGGTAGCTCACCCCTCCACTTT
CDR3aa: CASSLAGGSSPLHF

d_gene: NA
j_gene: TRBJ2-3
abundance: NA
v_gene: TRBV7-6
CDR3nt: TGTGCCAGCAGCCTTCATCCCAACGCGGATACGCAGTATTTT
CDR3aa: CASSLHPNADTQYF

d_gene: NA
j_gene: TRBJ1-3
abundance: NA
v_gene: TRBV29-1
CDR3nt: TGCAGCGTTGCGGAGCAGTCCTCTGGAAACACCATATATTTT
CDR3aa: CSVAEQSSGNTIYF

d_gene: NA
j_gene: TRBJ1-2
abundance: NA
v_gene: TRBV2
CDR3nt: TGTGCCAGCATGAGGGCATATGGCTACACCTTC
CDR3aa: CASMRAYGYTF

d_gene: TRBD1
j_gene: TRBJ2-7
abundance: NA
v_gene: TRBV6-5
CDR3nt: TGTGCCAGCAGTTCCCCGGACAGGGGCTACTACGAGCAGTACTTC
CDR3aa: CASSSPDRGYYEQYF

d_gene: NA
j_gene: TRBJ2-3
abundance: few
v_gene: TRBV10-3
CDR3nt: TGTGCCATCAGTGAGGACAGTAATACGCAGTATTTT
CDR3aa: CAISEDSNTQYF

d_gene: TRBD1
j_gene: TRBJ2-7
abundance: few
v_gene: TRBV19
CDR3nt: TGTGCCAGTACTACCCAGGGGGCGAATGAGCAGTACTTC
CDR3aa: CASTTQGANEQYF